This T cell receptor beta chain was observed in a study of T cell responses to AZD1222 COVID-19 vaccine. Background on the study: Whether given at about 4 or about 12 weeks, second doses were pooled. General study points: Dominant CD4 TCR responses targeted spike regions 160-218 and 743-854. AZD1222 recipients seropositive at baseline numbered only six or seven.

This CDR3 is 18 amino acids long. The germline V gene has CDR1 KGHSH and CDR2 LQKENI. V dropped 1 base and J dropped 3 bases, with 22 bases sitting between them. Data came from immunoSEQ multiplex PCR; TCRdb stores just in-frame clones and leaves some out. The sample lists 130,000 to 150,000 clones, around 90% occurring once. In regard to this clone: The antigen is not known.

This sequence was found in an adult in good health. Sample: peripheral blood, taken on day 0 of AZD1222 vaccination. This chain links TRBV18 with TRBJ2-7, with D perhaps matching TRBD1 (6 bases). DNA of the CDR3: TGTGCCAGCTCACCACGATCCGACAGGTATAGACGGGGCTACGAGCAGTACTTC. Protein sequence: CASSPRSDRYRRGYEQYF.